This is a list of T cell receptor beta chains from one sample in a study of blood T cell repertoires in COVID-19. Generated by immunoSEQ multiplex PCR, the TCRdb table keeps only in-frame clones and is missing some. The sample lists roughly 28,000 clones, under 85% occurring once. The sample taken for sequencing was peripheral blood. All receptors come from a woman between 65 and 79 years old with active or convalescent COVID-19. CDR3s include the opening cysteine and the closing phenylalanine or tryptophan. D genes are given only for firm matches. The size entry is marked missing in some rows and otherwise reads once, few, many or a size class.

cdr3_aa: CASSANQGYSGYTF
cdr3_nt: TGTGCCAGCAGTGCAAATCAGGGTTACTCTGGCTACACCTTC
d_call: -
clone_size: -
j_call: TRBJ1-2
v_call: TRBV4-2

cdr3_aa: CASSLWAGYEQYF
cdr3_nt: TGTGCCAGCAGCTTGTGGGCCGGCTACGAGCAGTACTTC
d_call: -
clone_size: -
j_call: TRBJ2-7
v_call: TRBV5-4

cdr3_aa: CASSLDRGWGTEAFF
cdr3_nt: TGTGCCAGCAGTCTGGACAGGGGGTGGGGTACTGAAGCTTTCTTT
d_call: TRBD1
clone_size: -
j_call: TRBJ1-1
v_call: TRBV27

cdr3_aa: CASRPTGMNTEAFF
cdr3_nt: TGTGCCAGCAGGCCGACAGGCATGAACACTGAAGCTTTCTTT
d_call: -
clone_size: -
j_call: TRBJ1-1
v_call: TRBV6-5

cdr3_aa: CASSLTSGHYEQYF
cdr3_nt: TGTGCCAGCAGCCTAACTAGCGGACACTACGAGCAGTACTTC
d_call: TRBD2
clone_size: few
j_call: TRBJ2-7
v_call: TRBV7-2

cdr3_aa: CASSHRGQGSSYNEQFF
cdr3_nt: TGCGCCAGCAGCCATCGTGGACAGGGGAGCTCCTACAATGAGCAGTTCTTC
d_call: TRBD1
clone_size: -
j_call: TRBJ2-1
v_call: TRBV4-1

cdr3_aa: CASSEWLFTDTQYF
cdr3_nt: TGTGCCAGCAGTGAATGGCTTTTCACAGATACGCAGTATTTT
d_call: -
clone_size: -
j_call: TRBJ2-3
v_call: TRBV6-1

cdr3_aa: CASSTSSGSRYEQYF
cdr3_nt: TGTGCCAGCAGTACTTCTAGCGGGAGCCGCTACGAGCAGTACTTC
d_call: TRBD2
clone_size: -
j_call: TRBJ2-7
v_call: TRBV28

cdr3_aa: CASSPSGKPYNEQFF
cdr3_nt: TGTGCCAGCAGTCCCTCCGGGAAACCCTACAATGAGCAGTTCTTC
d_call: -
clone_size: once
j_call: TRBJ2-1
v_call: TRBV27

cdr3_aa: CASSSGDFDEQFF
cdr3_nt: TGTGCCAGCAGTTCTGGGGACTTCGATGAGCAGTTCTTC
d_call: -
clone_size: -
j_call: TRBJ2-1
v_call: TRBV12-3/TRBV12-4

cdr3_aa: CASSLDMTSGLNEQFF
cdr3_nt: TGTGCCAGCAGCTTAGACATGACTAGCGGACTCAATGAGCAGTTCTTC
d_call: TRBD2
clone_size: -
j_call: TRBJ2-1
v_call: TRBV7-9

cdr3_aa: CASSQDRASEQFF
cdr3_nt: TGCGCCAGCAGCCAAGACAGGGCGAGTGAGCAGTTCTTC
d_call: TRBD1
clone_size: -
j_call: TRBJ2-1
v_call: TRBV5-1

cdr3_aa: CAISDEQGGFSYNSPLHF
cdr3_nt: TGTGCCATCAGTGATGAACAGGGGGGATTCTCCTATAATTCACCCCTCCACTTT
d_call: TRBD1
clone_size: once
j_call: TRBJ1-6
v_call: TRBV10-3

cdr3_aa: CASSYTIGGYTF
cdr3_nt: TGTGCCAGCAGTTACACTATCGGCGGCTACACCTTC
d_call: -
clone_size: few
j_call: TRBJ1-2
v_call: TRBV6-2/TRBV6-3

cdr3_aa: CACSQRGGYNEQFF
cdr3_nt: TGTGCCTGTTCCCAGCGGGGGGGGTACAATGAGCAGTTCTTC
d_call: TRBD2
clone_size: -
j_call: TRBJ2-1
v_call: TRBV30

cdr3_aa: CASTGTGSFLSYNEQFF
cdr3_nt: TGTGCCAGCACCGGGACAGGCTCCTTCCTGTCCTACAATGAGCAGTTCTTC
d_call: TRBD1
clone_size: -
j_call: TRBJ2-1
v_call: TRBV27

cdr3_aa: CASSSRYNEQFF
cdr3_nt: TGTGCCAGCAGTTCGCGGTACAATGAGCAGTTCTTC
d_call: -
clone_size: -
j_call: TRBJ2-1
v_call: TRBV28

cdr3_aa: CASTGGAKGNTIYF
cdr3_nt: TGTGCCAGCACCGGGGGGGCTAAAGGAAACACCATATATTTT
d_call: -
clone_size: -
j_call: TRBJ1-3
v_call: TRBV9

cdr3_aa: CASRTGGTDTQYF
cdr3_nt: TGTGCCAGCAGGACGGGAGGCACAGATACGCAGTATTTT
d_call: -
clone_size: -
j_call: TRBJ2-3
v_call: TRBV12-3/TRBV12-4

cdr3_aa: CSVAGQAYYGYTF
cdr3_nt: TGCAGCGTTGCCGGACAGGCTTACTATGGCTACACCTTC
d_call: TRBD1
clone_size: -
j_call: TRBJ1-2
v_call: TRBV29-1

cdr3_aa: CSAVRAVGNTIYF
cdr3_nt: TGCAGCGCCGTCAGGGCCGTTGGAAACACCATATATTTT
d_call: -
clone_size: -
j_call: TRBJ1-3
v_call: TRBV29-1

cdr3_aa: CASSLAQGLRGTQYF
cdr3_nt: TGTGCCAGCAGCTTGGCGCAAGGCCTTCGGGGGACGCAGTATTTT
d_call: -
clone_size: -
j_call: TRBJ2-3
v_call: TRBV7-2

cdr3_aa: CASSDLGLAGREETQYF
cdr3_nt: TGCGCCAGCAGTGATTTGGGACTAGCGGGCCGGGAAGAGACCCAGTACTTC
d_call: TRBD2
clone_size: -
j_call: TRBJ2-5
v_call: TRBV10-2

cdr3_aa: CARNTGASGNETQYF
cdr3_nt: TGTGCCAGAAACACCGGGGCTAGCGGGAATGAGACCCAGTACTTC
d_call: TRBD2
clone_size: -
j_call: TRBJ2-5
v_call: TRBV5-3

cdr3_aa: CASSPPGLAGAGEQFF
cdr3_nt: TGTGCCAGCAGCCCCCCGGGACTAGCGGGAGCTGGTGAGCAGTTCTTC
d_call: TRBD2
clone_size: -
j_call: TRBJ2-1
v_call: TRBV7-9

cdr3_aa: CAISESESNQPQHF
cdr3_nt: TGTGCCATCAGTGAGTCGGAGAGCAATCAGCCCCAGCATTTT
d_call: -
clone_size: -
j_call: TRBJ1-5
v_call: TRBV10-3

cdr3_aa: CASSYPEGEGDTDTQYF
cdr3_nt: TGTGCCAGTAGTTATCCGGAGGGGGAGGGGGACACAGATACGCAGTATTTT
d_call: -
clone_size: -
j_call: TRBJ2-3
v_call: TRBV19

cdr3_aa: CASSFYGTDLQYF
cdr3_nt: TGTGCCAGCAGCTTTTACGGGACAGATCTTCAGTACTTC
d_call: TRBD1
clone_size: once
j_call: TRBJ2-4
v_call: TRBV11-2

cdr3_aa: CASSWHRLGTDTQYF
cdr3_nt: TGTGCCAGCAGCTGGCACCGACTAGGAACAGATACGCAGTATTTT
d_call: -
clone_size: -
j_call: TRBJ2-3
v_call: TRBV7-9

cdr3_aa: CASSLGTGLWYGYTF
cdr3_nt: TGTGCCTCCTCGCTGGGAACAGGGCTTTGGTATGGCTACACCTTC
d_call: -
clone_size: -
j_call: TRBJ1-2
v_call: TRBV30

cdr3_aa: CATRTGGSGELFF
cdr3_nt: TGTGCCACTCGAACAGGGGGCTCCGGGGAGCTGTTTTTT
d_call: TRBD1
clone_size: few
j_call: TRBJ2-2
v_call: TRBV7-2

cdr3_aa: CASSLERRAAGELFF
cdr3_nt: TGTGCCAGCAGCTTAGAACGGAGGGCGGCGGGGGAGCTGTTTTTT
d_call: -
clone_size: -
j_call: TRBJ2-2
v_call: TRBV11-2

cdr3_aa: CATSDANEKLFF
cdr3_nt: TGTGCCACCAGTGATGCGAATGAAAAACTGTTTTTT
d_call: -
clone_size: -
j_call: TRBJ1-4
v_call: TRBV24-1

cdr3_aa: CASSTRTDTEAFF
cdr3_nt: TGCGCCAGCAGCACCCGGACAGACACTGAAGCTTTCTTT
d_call: -
clone_size: -
j_call: TRBJ1-1
v_call: TRBV5-1

cdr3_aa: CASSSGRDEQFF
cdr3_nt: TGCGCCAGCAGCTCGGGGAGGGATGAGCAGTTCTTC
d_call: TRBD2
clone_size: -
j_call: TRBJ2-1
v_call: TRBV5-1

cdr3_aa: CASSIDTQETQYF
cdr3_nt: TGTGCCAGTAGTATAGATACACAAGAGACCCAGTACTTC
d_call: -
clone_size: few
j_call: TRBJ2-5
v_call: TRBV19

cdr3_aa: CAWSRGTLQETQYF
cdr3_nt: TGTGCCTGGAGTAGGGGGACACTACAAGAGACCCAGTACTTC
d_call: -
clone_size: -
j_call: TRBJ2-5
v_call: TRBV30

cdr3_aa: CASSVEVGGQRGNEQFF
cdr3_nt: TGTGCCAGCAGCGTAGAGGTGGGGGGGCAAAGGGGCAATGAGCAGTTCTTC
d_call: -
clone_size: -
j_call: TRBJ2-1
v_call: TRBV9

cdr3_aa: CASPRRTRAEAFF
cdr3_nt: TGCGCCAGCCCCCGGCGCACTAGGGCTGAAGCTTTCTTT
d_call: -
clone_size: once
j_call: TRBJ1-1
v_call: TRBV23-1

cdr3_aa: CASSLVGFSYEQYF
cdr3_nt: TGTGCCAGCAGCTTAGTCGGGTTCTCCTACGAGCAGTACTTC
d_call: -
clone_size: -
j_call: TRBJ2-7
v_call: TRBV11-1

cdr3_aa: CASTEQGVTEAFF
cdr3_nt: TGTGCCAGCACCGAGCAGGGGGTGACTGAAGCTTTCTTT
d_call: TRBD1
clone_size: -
j_call: TRBJ1-1
v_call: TRBV2

cdr3_aa: CASSSRTGNPPDTQYF
cdr3_nt: TGTGCCAGCAGCTCCCGGACAGGGAATCCGCCAGATACGCAGTATTTT
d_call: TRBD1
clone_size: -
j_call: TRBJ2-3
v_call: TRBV7-2

cdr3_aa: CASSQLGTSGIETQYF
cdr3_nt: TGTGCCAGCAGCCAACTCGGGACTAGCGGGATTGAGACCCAGTACTTC
d_call: TRBD2
clone_size: -
j_call: TRBJ2-5
v_call: TRBV14

cdr3_aa: CASSLTTGGNLGNQPQHF
cdr3_nt: TGTGCCAGCAGCTTAACGACAGGGGGCAACCTCGGCAATCAGCCCCAGCATTTT
d_call: TRBD1
clone_size: -
j_call: TRBJ1-5
v_call: TRBV7-2

cdr3_aa: CASSGLSTGELFF
cdr3_nt: TGCGCCAGCAGTGGACTAAGCACCGGGGAGCTGTTTTTT
d_call: -
clone_size: -
j_call: TRBJ2-2
v_call: TRBV10-2

cdr3_aa: CASSLGGAQNTEAFF
cdr3_nt: TGTGCCAGCAGCTTGGGAGGGGCTCAGAACACTGAAGCTTTCTTT
d_call: -
clone_size: -
j_call: TRBJ1-1
v_call: TRBV7-2

cdr3_aa: CASSESGSYYEQYF
cdr3_nt: TGCGCCAGCAGTGAGTCGGGCTCCTACTACGAGCAGTACTTC
d_call: -
clone_size: -
j_call: TRBJ2-7
v_call: TRBV10-1

cdr3_aa: CASSISGSDNSPLHF
cdr3_nt: TGTGCCAGTAGTATTTCGGGGTCCGATAATTCACCCCTCCACTTT
d_call: -
clone_size: -
j_call: TRBJ1-6
v_call: TRBV19

cdr3_aa: CASSEWTSGRFNGELFF
cdr3_nt: TGTGCCAGCAGTGAATGGACTAGCGGGAGATTTAACGGGGAGCTGTTTTTT
d_call: TRBD2
clone_size: -
j_call: TRBJ2-2
v_call: TRBV2

cdr3_aa: CASSRQGRGDNEQFF
cdr3_nt: TGTGCCAGCAGCCGACAGGGCAGGGGAGACAATGAGCAGTTCTTC
d_call: TRBD1
clone_size: once
j_call: TRBJ2-1
v_call: TRBV7-3